One and the same sample provided the 16 T cell receptor beta chains below, sequenced in a study of neoadjuvant anti-PD-1 for oral cavity cancer. Data came from immunoSEQ multiplex PCR; TCRdb stores just in-frame clones and leaves some out. This sample has about 68,000 clones, with 70% to 90% found just once. Described time point: after neoadjuvant nivolumab, at surgical resection. This specimen was PBMCs, taken after nivolumab (anti-PD-1) treatment. These receptor sequences come from a person aged 40 to 85 with oral cavity squamous cell carcinoma.

The V call is TRBV5-4, the J call TRBJ1-2; D is unresolved. V was clipped by 4 bases and J by 2 bases, with 6 bases between them. Germline loops: CDR1 SGHNT, CDR2 YYREEE (reference sequence). This CDR3 has 12 residues. CDR3 region: CASSRPNYGYTF. As DNA, the CDR3 is TGTGCCAGCAGCCGCCCCAACTATGGCTACACCTTC.

The chain recombines TRBV9 with TRBJ2-2; D uncertain. Germline assignment: CDR1 SGDLS and CDR2 YYNGEE. The CDR3 consists of 13 residues. Trimming left V 2 bases short and J 5 bases short, with 7 bases between. This CDR3 is CASSVFVTGELFF. The CDR3 nucleotides read TGTGCCAGCAGCGTTTTCGTGACCGGGGAGCTGTTTTTT.

The rearrangement uses TRBV4-1 and TRBJ2-3; maybe TRBD2 (6 bases). The V end lost 4 bases, the J end lost 2 bases, and 13 bases lay between the germline ends. The germline V gene has CDR1 MGHRA and CDR2 YSYEKL. This CDR3 comprises 15 residues. The CDR3 sequence: CASSPSGLITDTQYF. The CDR3 region has the DNA TGCGCCAGCAGCCCATCGGGACTGATCACAGATACGCAGTATTTT.

The V call is TRBV19, the J call TRBJ2-5, with D perhaps matching TRBD2 (6 bases). Trimming took off 5 bases at V and 0 bases at J, with 13 bases between the two ends. The CDR3 extends over 15 amino acids. CDR1 and CDR2 from the germline V gene are LNHDA and SQIVND (reference sequence). The CDR3 sequence is CASSPFRGDQETQYF. In nucleotides, the CDR3 is TGTGCCAGTAGTCCTTTCCGCGGGGACCAAGAGACCCAGTACTTC.

Here the CDR3 reads CASRPGQGILSSYNEQFF. CDR3 bases: TGTGCCAGCAGACCTGGACAGGGGATTCTTAGCTCCTACAATGAGCAGTTCTTC. The chain combines TRBV7-9 with TRBJ2-1, with 9 bases that match TRBD1. Germline CDR1 reads SEHNR; CDR2 reads FQNEAQ (reference sequence). The CDR3 sequence is 18 residues long. With 6 bases clipped from V and 0 bases from J, the junction kept 12 bases outside the gene matches.

The chain recombines TRBV29-1 with TRBJ2-2; either TRBD1 or TRBD2 may supply D (5 bases each). Germline values: CDR1 SQVTM, CDR2 ANQGSEA. Trimming removed 0 bases from V and 6 bases from J, with 11 bases in between. This CDR3 comprises 14 residues. The CDR3 spells CSVEDLRGAGELFF. The CDR3 DNA reads TGCAGCGTTGAAGATCTTCGGGGCGCCGGGGAGCTGTTTTTT.

The gene calls are TRBV5-1 and TRBJ2-7; 7 bases line up with TRBD2. The CDR3 is 15 amino acids. Germline assignment: CDR1 SGHRS and CDR2 YFSETQ. V lost 1 base, J lost 3 bases, and 7 bases stayed unmatched. CDR3 sequence reads: CASSLMGGSYYEQYF. The DNA for the CDR3 is TGCGCCAGCAGCTTGATGGGGGGGTCGTACTACGAGCAGTACTTC.

The chain has TRBV27 and TRBJ2-2; no definite D call. Germline V gene data show CDR1 as MNHEY and CDR2 as SMNVEV (reference sequence). V was clipped by 4 bases and J by 8 bases, with 8 bases between them. The CDR3 extends over 12 amino acids. The CDR3 DNA sequence: TGTGCCAGCAGTTGGGTCTCTGGGGAGCTGTTTTTT. The encoded protein is CASSWVSGELFF.

The V gene is TRBV5-1, the J gene TRBJ1-1; TRBD1 agrees at 7 bases. Germline-derived CDR1 and CDR2 are SGHRS and YFSETQ. The V and J ends lost 2 bases and 8 bases, in that order; junction bases with no gene match: 12. The CDR3 contains 15 residues. The CDR3 nucleotides are TGCGCCAGCAGCTTTCAGGGGGACAGCGGTTCAGAAGCTTTCTTT. This translates into CASSFQGDSGSEAFF.

V and J are TRBV11-2 and TRBJ1-4; D might be TRBD1 (5 bases). The V end was cut by 5 bases, the J end by 10 bases, with 20 bases between. Germline V gene data show CDR1 as SGHAT and CDR2 as FQNNGV. There are 15 residues in the CDR3. CDR3 bases: TGTGCCAGCAGCCCCCAGGGAGGAGGGCCAGGAAAACTGTTTTTT. Translating gives CASSPQGGGPGKLFF. Supplemented by reference TRBV11-2 and TRBJ1-4, the full variable domain reads EAGVAQSPRYKIIEKRQSVAFWCNPISGHATLYWYQQILGQGPKLLIQFQNNGVVDDSQLPKDRFSAERLKGVDSTLKIQPAKLEDSAVYLCASSPQGGGPGKLFFGSGTQLSVL.

The chain combines TRBV5-8 with TRBJ1-2, with 9 bases that match TRBD1. Per the germline V gene, CDR1 is SGHTS and CDR2 is YDEGEE. With V trimmed by 1 base and J by 3 bases, 1 base remained unmatched. This CDR3 has 14 amino acids. In nucleotides, the CDR3 is TGTGCCAGCAGCTTGCGGGACAGGGACTATGGCTACACCTTC. This sequence encodes CASSLRDRDYGYTF.

This clone was seen more than once but under ten times. J is TRBJ2-5 and V is TRBV5-1, with TRBD1 identical over 7 bases. Germline V gene lookup returns CDR1 SGHRS and CDR2 YFSETQ. The CDR3 runs to 14 residues. Germline trimming cut 0 bases from V and 5 bases from J; bases unmatched to any gene: 4. The CDR3 region has the DNA TGCGCCAGCAGCTTGGAAGGGGGCGGGGAGACCCAGTACTTC. Its translation is CASSLEGGGETQYF.

This rearrangement joins TRBV7-2 to TRBJ2-7; 11 positions match TRBD1. Germline V gives CDR1 SGHTA, CDR2 FQGNSA. The CDR3 consists of 15 residues. V was pared by 5 bases and J by 6 bases, with 9 bases of the junction left unmatched. CDR3 DNA sequence: TGTGCCAGCAGCCTAACCGGGACAGGGGGGGGCGAGCAGTACTTC. Encoded protein: CASSLTGTGGGEQYF.

As to this clone: The same CDR3 is also encoded by other DNA sequences in this sample. The J gene is TRBJ1-5, the V gene TRBV28; TRBD1 might be the D (6 bases). CDR3 size: 13 residues. V shed 7 bases and J shed 4 bases, with 11 bases lying between them. Germline lookup yields CDR1 MDHEN and CDR2 SYDVKM. The CDR3 region has the DNA TGTGCCAGCATTGGGCAGGGGAATCAGCCCCAGCATTTT. The encoded protein is CASIGQGNQPQHF.

The chain is built from TRBV6-8 and TRBJ1-5; the D is unclear. This CDR3 has 13 residues. V was pared by 9 bases and J by 1 base, with 10 bases between. Germline CDR1 and CDR2: MNHGY and SAAAGT. CDR3 protein: CARMWGSNQPQHF. The CDR3 DNA sequence: TGTGCCAGAATGTGGGGAAGCAATCAGCCCCAGCATTTT.

In regard to this clone: A read error may produce the germline difference seen at one junction end. The V and J genes are TRBV10-3 and TRBJ2-2; D ambiguous. CDR1 and CDR2 from the germline V gene are ENHRY and SYGVKD. CDR3 length: 12 residues. CDR3 sequence: CAISKSAGELFF. Written as DNA, the CDR3 is TGTGCCATCAGTAAGTCAGCCGGGGAGCTGTTTTTT.